This T cell receptor beta chain was captured in a study of blood T cell repertoires in COVID-19. For the study at large: The samples span acute and convalescent COVID-19 from the United States, Italy and Spain. The cDNA or gDNA used as material had been derived from T cells, B-cell-depleted T cells, or PBMCs.

CDR3 length: 14 amino acids. Germline V gives CDR1 MGHRA, CDR2 YSYEKL. Between the trimmed V and J ends, which lost 6 bases and 3 bases, there was a span of 12 bases. The repertoire was sequenced with immunoSEQ multiplex PCR; TCRdb's copy has only in-frame clones and lacks some. This sample yields a few hundred thousand clones, of which nearly 90% are seen a single time; 4.6% belongs to the top ten. Sequencing input: peripheral blood. This TCR was recovered from a woman aged 40 to 50 who had recovered from COVID-19. This chain uses TRBV4-1 with TRBJ1-5, with D tentatively TRBD1 (6 bases). The CDR3 here is CASSRQEANQPQHF. The CDR3 nucleotides are TGCGCCAGCAGTCGACAGGAGGCCAATCAGCCCCAGCATTTT.